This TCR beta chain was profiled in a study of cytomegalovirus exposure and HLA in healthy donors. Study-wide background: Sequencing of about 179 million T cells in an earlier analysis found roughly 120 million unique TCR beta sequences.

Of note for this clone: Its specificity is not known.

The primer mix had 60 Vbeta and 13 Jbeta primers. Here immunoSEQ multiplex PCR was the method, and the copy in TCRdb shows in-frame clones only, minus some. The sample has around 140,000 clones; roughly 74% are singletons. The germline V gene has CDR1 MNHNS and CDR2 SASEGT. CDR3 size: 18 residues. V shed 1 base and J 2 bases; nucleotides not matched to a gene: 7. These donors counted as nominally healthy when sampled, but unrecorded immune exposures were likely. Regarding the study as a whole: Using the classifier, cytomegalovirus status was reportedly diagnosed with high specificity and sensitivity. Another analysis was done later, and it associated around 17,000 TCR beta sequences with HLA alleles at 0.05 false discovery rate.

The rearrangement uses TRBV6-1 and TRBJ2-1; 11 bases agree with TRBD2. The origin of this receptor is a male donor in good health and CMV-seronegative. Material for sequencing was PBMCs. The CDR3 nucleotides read TGTGCCAGCAGTGAAGGGACTAGCGGGCGCCCGCCCTACAATGAGCAGTTCTTC. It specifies CASSEGTSGRPPYNEQFF.